One and the same sample provided the 30 T cell receptor beta chains below, sequenced in a study of blood T cells in healthy people across ages. The second PCR ran roughly 7 to 12 cycles with a sample-barcoded 5' primer and J-beta primers. TCRdb processed the 5' RACE reads anew with MiXCR; each CDR3 protein has one entry. Of approximately 700,000 distinct CDR3 sequences in the sample, approximately 30% are singletons; the top ten hold 15%. Material: blood. The source of these receptors is a woman aged 80 or over in good health.

The rearrangement joins TRBV29-1 to TRBJ2-5; maybe TRBD1 (5 bases). The V end lost 4 bases, the J end lost 3 bases, and 9 bases lay between the germline ends. The CDR3 contains 12 residues. In germline, CDR1 is SQVTM, CDR2 ANQGSEA. The CDR3 sequence is CSVVGREETQYF. Here the CDR3 DNA reads TGCAGCGTTGTAGGCAGGGAAGAGACCCAGTACTTC.

The table lists this clonotype with many counts. The V and J genes are TRBV20-1 and TRBJ2-3, with TRBD2 matching over 13 bases. This CDR3 contains 16 residues. V lost 1 base to trimming and J lost 6 bases; unmatched junction nucleotides: 7. The germline V gene encodes CDR1 DFQATT and CDR2 SNEGSKA (reference sequence). For the CDR3, the DNA is TGCAGTGCTAGAGCTCCGGGACTAGCGGGGTGGGATACGCAGTATTTT. Its translation: CSARAPGLAGWDTQYF.

Concerning this clonotype: At one boundary the junction diverges from the germline segment, which might be a read error. V is TRBV7-9 and J is TRBJ2-7; 7 positions match TRBD1. The length of the CDR3 is 14 residues. Germline lookup yields CDR1 SEHNR and CDR2 FQNEAQ (reference sequence). CDR3 sequence: CACSRDRVPYEQYF. For the CDR3, the DNA is TGTGCCTGCAGCCGGGACAGAGTCCCCTACGAGCAGTACTTC.

The sample holds a few counts of this clonotype. A clone one base away is much larger, so this may be a read error. The V and J genes are TRBV7-6 and TRBJ2-7; 7 bases are a match to TRBD2. The CDR3 totals 14 residues. Germline CDR1 reads SGHVS; CDR2 reads FNYEAQ. As DNA, the CDR3 is TGTGTCAGCAGCCCGAGGGAGGGCCCCTACGAGCAGTACTTC. It translates to CVSSPREGPYEQYF.

This clonotype was seen ten or more times. J is TRBJ2-3 and V is TRBV20-1; 7 positions match TRBD1. Germline-derived CDR1 and CDR2 are DFQATT and SNEGSKA (reference sequence). J lost 9 bases, V lost 5 bases, and 8 bases had no gene match. The CDR3 sequence is 12 residues long. The CDR3 DNA reads TGCAGTGCTTACGACAGGGCAGGGACGCAGTATTTT. It encodes CSAYDRAGTQYF.

The V and J genes are TRBV2 and TRBJ1-2; 9 nucleotides align to TRBD1. The V and J ends lost 6 bases and 2 bases, in that order; junction bases with no gene match: 7. The germline CDR1 and CDR2 sequences are SNHLY and FYNNEI. CDR3 length equals 15 residues. CDR3: CASRGTGWGNYGYTF. For the CDR3, the DNA is TGTGCCAGCAGGGGGACAGGGTGGGGAAACTATGGCTACACCTTC.

The chain uses TRBV7-3 and TRBJ1-5; D gene ambiguous. The germline V gene has CDR1 SGHTA and CDR2 FQGTGA. V was shortened by 4 bases and J by 4 bases, with 8 bases between the two germline ends. The length of the CDR3 is 13 residues. The CDR3 nucleotides are TGTGCCAGCAGCTATGGACGGAATCAGCCCCAGCATTTT. Translating gives CASSYGRNQPQHF.

In regard to this clonotype: A much larger clone lies a single base off, so this may be a read error. The rearrangement links TRBV6-2 or TRBV6-3 to TRBJ2-1; D is ambiguous. The J call may be faulty, since TRBJ2-7 better matches the DNA end. In germline, CDR1 is MNHEY, CDR2 SVGEGT. The CDR3 consists of 11 residues. The CDR3 coding sequence is TGTGCCAGCAGTCACCACAATGAGCAGTACTTC. Protein sequence: CASSHHNEQYF.

This clonotype was observed many times. The chain carries TRBV5-1 and TRBJ1-4; tentatively, D is TRBD1 (6 bases). Germline loops: CDR1 SGHRS, CDR2 YFSETQ. The CDR3 covers 16 residues. V lost 5 bases to trimming and J lost 7 bases, with 21 bases between them. DNA of the CDR3: TGCGCCAGCAGTAGGGGGGACGGGACCCGGGGTGAAAAACTGTTTTTT. This translates into CASSRGDGTRGEKLFF. Full variable domain (outside the CDR3, taken from reference TRBV5-1 and TRBJ1-4): KAGVTQTPRYLIKTRGQQVTLSCSPISGHRSVSWYQQTPGQGLQFLFEYFSETQRNKGNFPGRFSGRQFSNSRSEMNVSTLELGDSALYLCASSRGDGTRGEKLFFGSGTQLSVL.

This clonotype appeared many times. A single base separates this from a much larger clone, so it may be a read error. The chain carries TRBV15 and TRBJ2-5, with TRBD2 identical over 8 bases. With V trimmed by 0 bases and J by 11 bases, 14 bases remained unmatched. CDR3 length: 16 amino acids. CDR1 and CDR2 from the germline V gene are LNHNV and YYDKDF (reference sequence). CDR3 DNA sequence: TGTGCCACCAGCAGAGATCGGGGGGGCGTTGTCAATGAGCAGTACTTC. Protein sequence: CATSRDRGGVVNEQYF.

This clonotype has at least ten counts. The chain couples TRBV10-3 to TRBJ2-1, with 10 positions matching TRBD2. This CDR3 is built from 18 residues. The V gene's germline CDR1 is ENHRY and CDR2 SYGVKD. Unmatched junction bases numbered 5, after V lost 0 bases and J lost 0 bases. This CDR3 is CAISESITSGVSYNEQFF. CDR3 coding DNA: TGTGCCATCAGTGAGTCGATAACTAGCGGGGTCTCCTACAATGAGCAGTTCTTC.

This CDR3 reads CSVRTAINYGYTF. CDR3 sequence (DNA): TGCAGCGTTAGGACCGCAATAAACTATGGCTACACCTTC. The J gene is TRBJ1-2, the V gene TRBV29-1, with D unclear. Germline V gene sequence: CDR1 SQVTM, CDR2 ANQGSEA. This CDR3 spans 13 amino acids. Trimming took off 5 bases at V and 2 bases at J, with 12 bases between the two ends.

V is TRBV9 and J is TRBJ2-1, with 13 positions matching TRBD2. J was trimmed by 9 bases and V by 0 bases; bases with no gene match: 9. In germline, CDR1 is SGDLS, CDR2 YYNGEE. The CDR3 is 17 amino acids. The CDR3 loop is CASSVGGRLAGGGEQFF. Written as DNA, the CDR3 is TGTGCCAGCAGCGTAGGTGGGAGACTAGCGGGGGGCGGTGAGCAGTTCTTC.

This clonotype was counted many times. This may be a read error, as it is one base from a much larger clone. The chain couples TRBV12-3 or TRBV12-4 to TRBJ2-3; the D gene is possibly TRBD1 (6 bases). The CDR3 runs 16 residues. CDR3: CASSLADRLSTDAQYF. CDR3 coding DNA: TGTGCCAGCAGTTTAGCTGACAGGCTAAGCACAGATGCGCAGTATTTT.

The rearrangement joins TRBV7-2 to TRBJ2-7; D may correspond to TRBD1 or TRBD2 (5 bases each). CDR1 is SGHTA and CDR2 is FQGNSA in the germline V gene. Between the trimmed V and J ends, which lost 6 bases and 6 bases, there was a span of 18 bases. The CDR3 contains 14 residues. In DNA form, the CDR3 reads TGTGCCAGCAGTTATGGGGCCCTGAGGGGCGAGCAGTACTTC. Translation gives CASSYGALRGEQYF. Drawing the rest from reference TRBV7-2 and TRBJ2-7, the complete variable domain is GAGVSQSPSNKVTEKGKDVELRCDPISGHTALYWYRQSLGQGLEFLIYFQGNSAPDKSGLPSDRFSAERTGGSVSTLTIQRTQQEDSAVYLCASSYGALRGEQYFGPGTRLTVT.

This clonotype came up a few times. V usage is TRBV7-2 and J usage is TRBJ2-5; TRBD1 agrees at 10 bases. The CDR3 consists of 20 residues. Germline CDR1 and CDR2: SGHTA and FQGNSA. V lost 3 bases and J lost 11; bases outside the gene matches: 27. The DNA for the CDR3 is TGTGCCAGCAGCTTCCGGGACAGGGGATTTCGGCACACGAATGCGTCGGAGCAGTACTTC. Protein: CASSFRDRGFRHTNASEQYF.

The chain is built from TRBV30 and TRBJ2-3, with D maybe TRBD2 (5 bases). CDR3 size: 15 residues. Germline lookup yields CDR1 GTSNPN and CDR2 SVGIG (reference sequence). Trimming took off 1 base at V and 6 bases at J, with 17 bases between the two ends. For the CDR3, the DNA is TGTGCCTGGAGTGGACTACTGATATCTTCGGATACGCAGTATTTT. This encodes CAWSGLLISSDTQYF.

At least ten counts were recorded for this clonotype. The chain couples TRBV7-2 to TRBJ2-4; 7 bases agree with TRBD2. CDR3 length equals 14 residues. The germline V gene encodes CDR1 SGHTA and CDR2 FQGNSA. V lost 5 bases to trimming and J lost 12 bases; unmatched junction nucleotides: 13. CDR3 region: CASSPRGGGTNQYF. CDR3 nucleotide sequence: TGTGCCAGCAGCCCGCGGGGCGGGGGAACGAATCAGTACTTC.

Ten or more counts support this clonotype. The chain uses TRBV15 and TRBJ2-3; D possibly uses TRBD1 or TRBD2 (5 bases each). Germline V gives CDR1 LNHNV, CDR2 YYDKDF (reference sequence). The CDR3 contains 15 residues. The V and J ends lost 1 base and 3 bases respectively, with 11 bases between them. In nucleotides, the CDR3 is TGTGCCACCAGCAGAGCGGGGTGGGGGACAGATACGCAGTATTTT. It specifies CATSRAGWGTDTQYF.

Details on this clonotype: Possible read error: a much larger clone is one base away. DNA for the CDR3: TGTACCAGCTCACCAGCCAGCAGGGGGGGACTCACAGATACGCAGTATTTT. Protein product: CTSSPASRGGLTDTQYF. This chain uses TRBV18 with TRBJ2-3, with D perhaps matching TRBD1 or TRBD2 (7 bases each). CDR3 length equals 17 residues. Looked up from germline, CDR1 is KGHSH and CDR2 is LQKENI.

Many counts were recorded for this clonotype. The genes are TRBV7-3 and TRBJ2-5, with D perhaps TRBD1 (5 bases). CDR3 length: 13 amino acids. Trimming took 4 bases from V and 5 from J, leaving 11 bases between them. Germline CDR1 is SGHTA and CDR2 is FQGTGA. The CDR3 DNA sequence: TGTGCCAGCAGCTCAGGGCCTAAGGAGACCCAGTACTTC. Its translation is CASSSGPKETQYF.

This clonotype has a count of ten or more. This chain uses TRBV4-3 with TRBJ1-2; 8 nucleotides align to TRBD1. The CDR3 covers 15 residues. Germline assignment: CDR1 LGHNA and CDR2 YSLEER. Germline trimming cut 3 bases from V and 4 bases from J; bases unmatched to any gene: 7. The CDR3 region is CASSQRSGQAYGYTF. Here the CDR3 DNA reads TGCGCCAGCAGCCAGCGGTCGGGACAGGCCTATGGCTACACCTTC.

The J gene is TRBJ1-5, the V gene TRBV30; a weak D match, TRBD1 (6 bases). In germline, CDR1 is GTSNPN, CDR2 SVGIG (reference sequence). The CDR3 has 15 residues. Trimming removed 0 bases at V and 0 bases at J, with 9 bases between. Here the CDR3 reads CAWSVGGDSNQPQHF. The DNA of the CDR3 is TGTGCCTGGAGTGTAGGGGGGGATAGCAATCAGCCCCAGCATTTT.

This clonotype was found a few times. The chain recombines TRBV27 with TRBJ2-7; 9 nucleotides agree with TRBD1. With V trimmed by 6 bases and J by 5 bases, 5 bases remained unmatched. From germline, CDR1 is MNHEY and CDR2 SMNVEV (reference sequence). The CDR3 runs to 13 residues. The CDR3 spells CASRGTGRNEQYF. CDR3 sequence (DNA): TGTGCCAGCAGGGGGACAGGGAGGAACGAGCAGTACTTC.

This clonotype was detected only a few times. The CDR3 loop reads CASSVGSMNTEAFF. The CDR3 DNA follows: TGTGCCAGCAGCGTAGGGTCCATGAACACTGAAGCTTTCTTT. This rearrangement joins TRBV9 to TRBJ1-1, with no clear D. Germline assignment: CDR1 SGDLS and CDR2 YYNGEE. The V end lost 0 bases, the J end lost 0 bases, and 6 bases lay between the germline ends. The CDR3 spans 14 residues.

The rearrangement uses TRBV6-5 and TRBJ1-2; possible D gene TRBD1, 6 bases. The CDR3 extends over 16 amino acids. The V and J ends lost 5 bases and 4 bases respectively, with 20 bases between them. Germline V gives CDR1 MNHEY, CDR2 SVGAGI. CDR3 residues: CASSPLFRGTFYGYTF. The CDR3 coding sequence is TGTGCCAGCAGTCCCCTTTTCAGGGGCACCTTCTATGGCTACACCTTC.

Points on this clonotype: This could be a read error, since a much larger clone is one nucleotide away. The chain couples TRBV7-9 to TRBJ1-1, with 7 bases aligning to TRBD1. The V and J ends lost 1 base and 3 bases, in that order; junction bases with no gene match: 5. CDR3 length: 15 residues. Germline-derived CDR1 and CDR2 are SEHNR and FQNEAQ (reference sequence). Written as DNA, the CDR3 is TGTGCCAGCAGCTTAGGAACAGGGGCGGACACTGAAGCTTTCTTT. Translation: CASSLGTGADTEAFF.

The rearrangement uses TRBV3-1 and TRBJ2-1; D not resolved. The V gene lost 4 bases and the J gene lost 15 bases, with 22 bases spanning the gap. This CDR3 spans 14 amino acids. Germline CDR1 LGHDT, CDR2 YNNKEL (reference sequence). The DNA of the CDR3 is TGTGCCAGCAGCCTAAAACCGCTGGGCACGAAGCGGTTCTTC. Its protein is CASSLKPLGTKRFF.

This clonotype was observed at least ten times. This chain uses TRBV20-1 with TRBJ2-1; perhaps TRBD1 as D (7 bases). CDR1 is DFQATT and CDR2 is SNEGSKA in the germline V gene (reference sequence). This CDR3 is 14 amino acids long. V was cut by 5 bases and J by 10 bases, with 21 bases left in between. The CDR3 loop is CSAGGGGPEVEQFF. CDR3 bases: TGCAGTGCTGGAGGGGGCGGTCCCGAGGTGGAGCAGTTCTTC.

This clonotype was counted at least ten times. V usage is TRBV6-6 and J usage is TRBJ2-6; D assignment may be TRBD1 or TRBD2 (6 bases each). V was clipped by 8 bases and J by 3 bases, with 11 bases between them. CDR1 is MNHNY, CDR2 SVGAGI, per germline (reference sequence). CDR3 length: 14 residues. The CDR3 DNA reads TGTGCCAGCTACGGGGGCAATGGGGCCAACGTCCTGACTTTC. It encodes CASYGGNGANVLTF.